The 18 T cell receptor beta chains listed next were all sequenced from one sample in a study of metastatic and nonmetastatic thyroid tumors. Treatment of any kind had been given to no patient before thyroid surgery. TCRdb re-analyzed the PCR reads through MiXCR. Seen here are 9,500 or so clones, roughly 30% observed once, and the top ten hold 4.8%. Specimen: tumor tissue. All receptors derive from a female donor with papillary thyroid cancer or a benign thyroid nodule (not recorded which). Some clones in this sample may be carry-over from other donors' samples.

This clone is medium-sized in the sample. The chain combines TRBV7-9 with TRBJ2-1, with 7 nucleotides matching TRBD1. Germline CDR1 and CDR2: SEHNR and FQNEAQ (reference sequence). The CDR3 totals 14 residues. J was trimmed by 8 bases and V by 4 bases; bases with no gene match: 8. This chain's CDR3 is CASSSSGTVDEQFF. The CDR3 coding sequence is TGTGCCAGCAGCTCGTCCGGGACAGTCGATGAGCAGTTCTTC. Drawing the rest from reference TRBV7-9 and TRBJ2-1, the complete variable domain is DTGVSQNPRHKITKRGQNVTFRCDPISEHNRLYWYRQTLGQGPEFLTYFQNEAQLEKSRLLSDRFSAERPKGSFSTLEIQRTEQGDSAMYLCASSSSGTVDEQFFGPGTRLTVL.

This clone qualifies as medium-sized. This chain joins TRBV27 and TRBJ1-1; D gene unclear. V was clipped by 5 bases and J by 8 bases, with 12 bases between them. Germline CDR1 and CDR2: MNHEY and SMNVEV (reference sequence). The CDR3 sequence is 12 residues long. The CDR3 sequence is CASSDPGSEAFF. In DNA form, the CDR3 reads TGTGCCAGCAGTGACCCCGGATCGGAAGCTTTCTTT.

The chain is built from TRBV5-6 and TRBJ2-1, with D possibly TRBD2 on 5 matching bases. Germline V gene lookup returns CDR1 SGHDT and CDR2 YYEEEE. The CDR3 sequence is 17 residues long. Trimming shortened V by 1 base and J by 0 bases, and 14 bases separated the two germline ends. The CDR3 DNA is TGTGCCAGCAGCTTGTTTGGCTGGAGGCACTCCTACAATGAGCAGTTCTTC. Translated, it gives CASSLFGWRHSYNEQFF.

To note about this clone: This may be a read error: a much more frequent sequence differs by one nucleotide. The chain combines TRBV9 with TRBJ2-3; unclear D gene. The CDR3 has 12 residues. V gave up 4 bases and J gave up 4 bases, with 7 bases separating them. CDR1 is SGDLS and CDR2 is YYNGEE in the germline V gene. The CDR3 nucleotides read TGTGCCAGCAGCCGTAGTTCAGATACGCAGTATTTT. Its protein is CASSRSSDTQYF. Filled out from reference TRBV9 and TRBJ2-3, the complete variable domain reads DSGVTQTPKHLITATGQRVTLRCSPRSGDLSVYWYQQSLDQGLQFLIQYYNGEERAKGNILERFSAQQFPDLHSELNLSSLELGDSALYFCASSRSSDTQYFGPGTRLTVL.

The chain is built from TRBV12-3 or TRBV12-4 and TRBJ2-3; D ambiguous. Between the trimmed V and J ends, which lost 4 bases and 1 base, there was a span of 9 bases. This CDR3 region has 14 residues. CDR3 protein: CASSSREGTDTQYF. Written as DNA, the CDR3 is TGTGCCAGCAGTTCTAGAGAGGGCACAGATACGCAGTATTTT.

This clone was detected once. DNA of the CDR3: TGTGCCAGCAGTTTACCCAGTTCCCAAGAGACCCAGTACTTC. Translating gives CASSLPSSQETQYF. This chain joins TRBV12-3 or TRBV12-4 and TRBJ2-5; D remains ambiguous. This CDR3 region has 14 residues. Between the trimmed V and J ends, which lost 2 bases and 1 base, there was a span of 8 bases.

This clone was counted a few times. The chain has TRBV27 and TRBJ2-6; the D gene could be TRBD1 or TRBD2 (5 bases each). The CDR3 is made up of 16 amino acids. The V and J ends lost 5 bases and 7 bases respectively, with 18 bases between them. CDR1 is MNHEY and CDR2 is SMNVEV in the germline V gene (reference sequence). The CDR3 DNA reads TGTGCCAGCAGTACCTGGGATGGGGGAGTTGCCAACGTCCTGACTTTC. Protein product: CASSTWDGGVANVLTF.

By its share, this clone is medium-sized. This chain uses TRBV6-1 with TRBJ2-7; 8 bases are a match to TRBD2. CDR1 MNHNS and CDR2 SASEGT come from the germline V gene. CDR3 length equals 17 residues. J was trimmed by 0 bases and V by 5 bases; bases with no gene match: 12. The CDR3 sequence is CASSTLSGSSSSYEQYF. In DNA, the CDR3 is TGTGCCAGCAGTACCCTGAGCGGGAGTTCTAGCTCCTACGAGCAGTACTTC.

The chain joins TRBV7-8 to TRBJ1-5, with no clear D. The CDR3 runs 11 residues. Germline CDR1 reads SGHVS; CDR2 reads FQNEAQ. The V end was cut by 0 bases, the J end by 9 bases, with 3 bases between. Here the CDR3 reads CASSLAGPQHF. Written as DNA, the CDR3 is TGTGCCAGCAGCTTAGCAGGGCCCCAGCATTTT.

As to this clone: This same CDR3 is encoded by further DNA sequences in the sample. The chain employs TRBV6-2 or TRBV6-3 and TRBJ1-1; no definite D call. V was shortened by 6 bases and J by 1 base, with 9 bases between the two germline ends. CDR3 length: 13 amino acids. Germline V CDR1 and CDR2: MNHEY, SVGEGT. CDR3 in DNA: TGTGCCAGCAGAAAACAGTGGAACACTGAAGCTTTCTTT. Its protein product is CASRKQWNTEAFF.

This chain uses TRBV5-1 with TRBJ1-1; D uncertain. The CDR3 is 15 amino acids. With 5 bases removed from V and 1 base from J, the gap between germline ends came to 15 bases. Germline V gene lookup returns CDR1 SGHRS and CDR2 YFSETQ. The CDR3 region is CASRDPRRSNTEAFF. The CDR3 DNA reads TGCGCCAGCAGGGACCCCAGGAGATCGAACACTGAAGCTTTCTTT. Supplemented by reference TRBV5-1 and TRBJ1-1, the full variable domain reads KAGVTQTPRYLIKTRGQQVTLSCSPISGHRSVSWYQQTPGQGLQFLFEYFSETQRNKGNFPGRFSGRQFSNSRSEMNVSTLELGDSALYLCASRDPRRSNTEAFFGQGTRLTVV.

This clone was seen many times. With a much larger clone just one base away, this may be a read error. Additional DNA sequences in this sample encode the identical CDR3. V usage is TRBV7-2 and J usage is TRBJ1-1; D is perhaps TRBD1 (6 bases). Looked up from germline, CDR1 is SGHTA and CDR2 is FQGNSA. V shed 5 bases and J shed 0 bases, with 13 bases lying between them. This CDR3 contains 15 residues. CDR3 in DNA: TGTGCCAGCAGCCTAATCGCAGGGGTGAACACTGAAGCTTTCTTT. Protein sequence: CASSLIAGVNTEAFF. Full variable domain (rest looked up from reference TRBV7-2 and TRBJ1-1): GAGVSQSPSNKVTEKGKDVELRCDPISGHTALYWYRQSLGQGLEFLIYFQGNSAPDKSGLPSDRFSAERTGGSVSTLTIQRTQQEDSAVYLCASSLIAGVNTEAFFGQGTRLTVV.

This clone was counted a few times. This rearrangement joins TRBV19 to TRBJ1-6; maybe TRBD1 (5 bases). CDR1 is LNHDA and CDR2 is SQIVND in the germline V gene (reference sequence). The CDR3 has 15 residues. Trimming cost V 6 bases and J 5 bases, with 14 bases left between them. The CDR3 DNA reads TGTGCCAGTAGCTTCTGGGACGGAAATAATTCACCCCTCCACTTT. Translated, it gives CASSFWDGNNSPLHF.

This clone rates as medium-sized (0.01 to 0.1%). This rearrangement joins TRBV7-2 to TRBJ2-5, with D perhaps matching TRBD2 (5 bases). CDR1 is SGHTA, CDR2 FQGNSA, per germline. Between the trimmed V and J ends, which lost 2 bases and 0 bases, there was a span of 16 bases. This CDR3 contains 17 residues. The DNA of the CDR3 is TGTGCCAGCAGCTTATCGGTCGTCGGGCGGGACCAAGAGACCCAGTACTTC. Its protein is CASSLSVVGRDQETQYF.

V and J are TRBV30 and TRBJ1-6; D gene uncertain. Trimming pared 3 bases from V and 9 bases from J, leaving 15 bases between. The CDR3 loop spans 14 amino acids. CDR1 is GTSNPN, CDR2 SVGIG, per germline (reference sequence). The CDR3 DNA reads as TGTGCCTGGAGGGTCTCCCTAGGATTTTCACCCCTCCACTTT. Translating it yields CAWRVSLGFSPLHF.

This clone qualifies as medium-sized (0.01 to 0.1%). This rearrangement joins TRBV12-3 or TRBV12-4 to TRBJ2-2, with 9 bases fitting TRBD2. The junction had 4 bases not matched to a gene; V was cut back by 1 base and J by 7 bases. The CDR3 contains 15 residues. CDR3 region: CASSLGSGSFGELFF. As DNA, the CDR3 is TGTGCCAGCAGTTTAGGTAGCGGGAGTTTCGGGGAGCTGTTTTTT.

This clone came up a few times. The J gene is TRBJ2-7, the V gene TRBV27, with D perhaps given as TRBD1 or TRBD2 (5 bases each). CDR1 is MNHEY and CDR2 is SMNVEV in the germline V gene (reference sequence). The CDR3 has 11 residues. V lost 8 bases to trimming and J lost 3 bases, with 8 bases between them. CDR3 loop: CASPGGYEQYF. In DNA, the CDR3 is TGTGCCAGCCCTGGGGGCTACGAGCAGTACTTC.

This clone was seen only once. An end of the junction differs from the germline gene, which may be a read error. The chain is built from TRBV11-1 and TRBJ2-1, with no clear D. The CDR3 length is 15 residues. From germline, CDR1 is SGHAT and CDR2 FQDESV (reference sequence). Here the CDR3 DNA reads TGTGCCAGCATCTTATCGGCACTATATCACGATGAGCAGTTCTTC. This translates into CASILSALYHDEQFF.